The sequence of this TCR beta chain was determined in a study of T-cell memory formation after mild COVID-19 (TCRdb year 2021). In the study overall: Most TCR sequence clusters were specific to one of the two donors. Two young, previously healthy adult volunteers, one female and one male, were included in the cohort. Longitudinal TCRalpha and TCRbeta repertoire sequencing tracked T-cell clones expanding and contracting after mild COVID-19 in a couple of donors.

Ficoll-Paque density gradient centrifugation was the method used to isolate PBMCs. This clonotype was counted only a few times. This receptor's antigen is unknown. Nothing much larger sits one base from this clone, and base qualities are not available. Sequenced on an Illumina NovaSeq 6000. cDNA libraries for TCRalpha and TCRbeta were prepared by 5'RACE using constant-segment primers, with sample barcodes and unique molecular identifiers added. Trizol reagent was used to extract RNA from every sample. Library amplification was performed in two PCR steps, and a second sample barcode and Illumina TruSeq adapters were introduced in the second step. The libraries were sequenced on an Illumina NovaSeq using 2 x 150 bp paired-end reads. The paper's data handling went like this. Demultiplexing of reads and collapsing into UMI-guided consensus sequences were performed with migec v1.2.7. Using mixcr v2.1.11, UMI consensuses were aligned to TRA and TRB V and J templates and then assembled into clonotypes. Clonotypes were classified as expanded or contracted when called significant by both edgeR and NoisET, with noise models trained on biological replicates. For edgeR calls, a false discovery rate-adjusted p below 0.01 and a log2 fold-change threshold of 1 were applied. As an exploratory analysis of dynamics, PCA with hierarchical clustering was applied to max-normalized trajectories of the 1000 most abundant clonotypes. Separately sequenced CD4+ and CD8+ repertoires were used to assign a CD4 or CD8 phenotype to each responding clone. The public reads were reanalyzed by TCRdb: fastp trimming at Q25, MiXCR alignment, in-frame beta chains only. Every distinct CDR3 protein forms one entry, paired with its most common genes and DNA. The V and J calls shown here were made by TCRdb, not taken from the authors' results. A total of some 250,000 distinct CDR3 sequences appear in this sample, about a sixth of them only once. 23% of the sample lies in the top ten.

Germline trimming: 5 bases from V, 8 bases from J; junction bases outside gene matches: 5. The CDR3 runs 14 amino acids, cysteine and phenylalanine included. The kept DNA is CDR3 alone, 42 bases in frame from the first base. Points the paper makes about the study in general: Some responding clones were found in pre-infection memory, which suggests that pre-existing cross-reactive memory T cells took part in the SARS-CoV-2 response. The study covered only a couple of mild cases, and larger cohorts including severe cases with pre-infection samples were considered necessary. Balanced CD4/CD8 phenotypes were observed for clones contracting from day 15 to 85, whereas a bias towards CD4+ was observed for a second wave of clones expanding from day 15 to 37. Contracting CD4+ clones appeared mostly in the CM and EM memory subsets, whereas CD8+ clones were enriched in EMRA. Whether the second-wave clones peaking on day 37 were SARS-CoV-2 specific was not confirmed.

The sample comprised PBMCs or a T cell subset sorted from them (not recorded which). The TCR sequence derives from a man aged 18 to 29 who had mild COVID-19 (a few samples of this study predate the infection). The sample titles of this study are shuffled in the database, so cell type and time point are left out; the donor was told from shared clones. The chain couples TRBV12-3 or TRBV12-4 to TRBJ1-4; 10 of the junction bases match TRBD1. The CDR3 loop reads CASSPGQGWEKLFF. The DNA sequence is TGTGCCAGCAGTCCGGGACAGGGGTGGGAAAAACTGTTTTTT.